There are a few counts of the clone carrying this TCR beta chain. Its antigen is as yet unknown. These data are taken from a study of T cells in Graves' hyperthyroidism and ophthalmopathy. Notes on the study in general: Stable hyperthyroidism was told apart from ophthalmopathy by a model built on 13 V-J features. Most thyroid clonotypes that were expanded above 0.001 also turned up in blood. The model foresaw ophthalmopathy a median approximately 6.1 months prior to onset.

No ophthalmopathy progression within 18 months constituted stable Graves' hyperthyroidism. Per germline, CDR1 LGHNA and CDR2 YSLEER. With 1 base removed from V and 8 bases from J, the gap between germline ends came to 15 bases. CDR3 length: 14 residues. It was RNA transcripts that yielded the amplified TCR beta CDR3 regions. An initial round of RT-PCR targeting the TCR CDR3 relied on the HTBI primer set. MiXCR, run by TCRdb on the multiplex PCR reads, gives a single entry per CDR3 protein. This sample yields approximately 530,000 distinct CDR3 sequences, of which approximately 15% are seen a single time; around a sixth belongs to the top ten.

Input material: blood. This sequence joins TRBV4-3 and TRBJ2-7; D possibly corresponds to TRBD1 (6 bases). The source is a woman aged 18-29 years with Graves' hyperthyroidism. The CDR3 here is CASSQVVGARKQYF. CDR3 bases: TGCGCCAGCAGCCAAGTGGTGGGGGCCCGCAAGCAGTACTTC.